These 10 T cell receptor beta chains were all obtained from the same sample, sequenced in a study of shared clonotypes between healthy human individuals. Profiled with immunoSEQ multiplex PCR; TCRdb holds only in-frame clones, not every one. Of 550,000 to 850,000 clones in the sample, over 55% were seen once. Material for sequencing was memory CD4+ T cells sorted from blood. Subset: CD45RA-negative fraction. The receptors derive from a woman aged 25 to 39 in good health.

This rearrangement joins TRBV18 to TRBJ2-1; TRBD1 agrees at 8 bases. This CDR3 is 16 amino acids long. The junction had 12 bases not matched to a gene; V was cut back by 3 bases and J by 8 bases. Per the germline V gene, CDR1 is KGHSH and CDR2 is LQKENI. CDR3 residues: CASSPQGAGQTDEQFF. In nucleotides, the CDR3 is TGTGCCAGCTCACCCCAGGGGGCGGGCCAAACGGATGAGCAGTTCTTC.

V usage is TRBV11-2 and J usage is TRBJ1-1; 9 bases are a match to TRBD1. Germline lookup yields CDR1 SGHAT and CDR2 FQNNGV. The CDR3 consists of 15 residues. Losses at the gene ends were 4 bases for V and 3 bases for J; bases not matched to a gene: 6. The CDR3 loop is CASSSSDRGHTEAFF. In DNA, the CDR3 is TGTGCCAGCAGCTCCTCGGACAGGGGACACACTGAAGCTTTCTTT.

The DNA of the CDR3 is TGTGCCAGCAGTCACCGTTGGCAGCCCCAGCATTTT. Translation gives CASSHRWQPQHF. The genes are TRBV7-2 and TRBJ1-5; D ambiguous. Between the trimmed V and J ends, which lost 6 bases and 7 bases, there was a span of 10 bases. In germline, CDR1 is SGHTA, CDR2 FQGNSA. The CDR3 consists of 12 residues.

The rearrangement links TRBV4-2 to TRBJ2-2, with D perhaps TRBD1 (5 bases). The CDR3 contains 16 residues. Between the trimmed V and J ends, which lost 0 bases and 3 bases, there was a span of 11 bases. Germline values: CDR1 LGHNA, CDR2 YNFKEQ. The CDR3 sequence: CASSQEQGGYTGELFF. The CDR3 coding sequence is TGTGCCAGCAGCCAAGAGCAGGGTGGGTACACCGGGGAGCTGTTTTTT.

Remarks on this clone: The sample holds other DNA sequences that translate to the same CDR3. The chain's CDR3 is CASSIGGSYEQYF. For the CDR3, the DNA is TGTGCCAGTAGTATAGGGGGCTCCTACGAGCAGTACTTC. The chain joins TRBV19 to TRBJ2-7; D is unresolved. Germline-derived CDR1 and CDR2 are LNHDA and SQIVND (reference sequence). V shed 1 base and J shed 0 bases, with 4 bases lying between them. The CDR3 sequence is 13 residues long.

V gene TRBV10-3 combines with J gene TRBJ2-1, with D unresolved. The germline V gene has CDR1 ENHRY and CDR2 SYGVKD. This CDR3 spans 14 amino acids. Trimming took 0 bases from V and 6 from J, leaving 9 bases between them. The CDR3 DNA sequence: TGTGCCATCAGTGAGTCGGCTAAGCCCAATGAGCAGTTCTTC. Protein product: CAISESAKPNEQFF.

In DNA form, the CDR3 reads TGTGCCAGCAGTCCCCTGGGACAGATGAACACTGAAGCTTTCTTT. Its translation is CASSPLGQMNTEAFF. The chain recombines TRBV28 with TRBJ1-1; TRBD1 matches 7 bases. This CDR3 is built from 15 residues. CDR1 and CDR2 (germline): MDHEN, SYDVKM. J gave up 0 bases and V 5 bases, and 6 bases lay outside the gene matches.

This chain joins TRBV7-9 and TRBJ1-2; D perhaps matches TRBD1 (5 bases). Deletions cut 5 bases from V and 4 bases from J, with 17 bases between. There are 15 residues in the CDR3. Germline V gene sequence: CDR1 SEHNR, CDR2 FQNEAQ (reference sequence). The CDR3 protein is CASSRHGDGGYGYTF. CDR3 DNA sequence: TGTGCCAGCAGCCGACACGGGGACGGAGGCTATGGCTACACCTTC.

This clone was counted many times. The V gene is TRBV14, the J gene TRBJ2-1; TRBD2 aligns across 12 bases. This CDR3 has 17 residues. Trimming at V came to 1 base and at J to 7 bases, leaving 8 bases not matched to a gene. Germline CDR1 is SGHDN and CDR2 is FVKESK. CDR3 sequence reads: CASSQGPSGRAVNEQFF. CDR3 bases: TGTGCCAGCAGCCAAGGTCCTAGCGGGAGGGCCGTTAATGAGCAGTTCTTC.

The V call is TRBV4-2, the J call TRBJ2-7; 10 bases align to TRBD1. The length of the CDR3 is 15 residues. V lost 4 bases, J lost 5 bases, and 8 bases stayed unmatched. Germline-derived CDR1 and CDR2 are LGHNA and YNFKEQ. CDR3 protein: CASSPSGTGADEQYF. In DNA, the CDR3 is TGTGCCAGCAGCCCGTCCGGGACAGGGGCCGACGAGCAGTACTTC.